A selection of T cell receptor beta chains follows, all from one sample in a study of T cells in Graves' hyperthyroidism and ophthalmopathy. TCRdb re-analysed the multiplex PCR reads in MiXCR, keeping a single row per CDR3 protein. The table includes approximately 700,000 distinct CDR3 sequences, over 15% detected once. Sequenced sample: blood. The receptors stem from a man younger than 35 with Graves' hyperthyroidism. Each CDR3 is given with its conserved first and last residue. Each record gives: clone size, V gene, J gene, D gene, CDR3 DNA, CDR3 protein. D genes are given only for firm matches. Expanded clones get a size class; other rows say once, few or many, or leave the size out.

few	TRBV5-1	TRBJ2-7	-	TGCGCCAGCAGTACAGGATTATACCGGGACGGGGACTACGAGCAGTACTTC	CASSTGLYRDGDYEQYF
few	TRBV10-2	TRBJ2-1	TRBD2	TGCGCCAGCAGACAGACTAGCGGGAGGGACAATGAGCAGTTCTTC	CASRQTSGRDNEQFF
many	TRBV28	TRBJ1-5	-	TGTGCCAGCACCTTACTTGGGGCCCTTGACCCCCAGCATTTT	CASTLLGALDPQHF
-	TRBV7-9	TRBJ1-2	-	TGTGCCGGCAGCCGGGACGGCCTCTATGGCTACACCTTC	CAGSRDGLYGYTF
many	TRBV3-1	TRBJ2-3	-	TGTGCCAGCAGCCAATCCTTGTGGGGTACAGATACGCAGTATTTT	CASSQSLWGTDTQYF
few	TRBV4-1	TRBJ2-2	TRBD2	TGCGCCAGCAGCCTCTCTGCTAGCGGGAGGCTTGGCACCGGGGAGCTGTTTTTT	CASSLSASGRLGTGELFF
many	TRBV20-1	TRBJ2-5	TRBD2	TGCAGTGCTATGGACGGGAGGGCCATATGGGAGACCCAGTACTTC	CSAMDGRAIWETQYF
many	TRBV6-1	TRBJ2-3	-	TGTGCCAGCAGTCCACTTGGTGGTACGCAGTATTTT	CASSPLGGTQYF
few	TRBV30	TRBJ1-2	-	TGTGCCTCCTCTTCATCCAGCTATGGCTACACCTTC	CASSSSSYGYTF
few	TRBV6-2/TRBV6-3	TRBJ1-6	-	TGTGCCAGCAGCCATCAGGGAGAGAATTCACCCCTCCACTTT	CASSHQGENSPLHF
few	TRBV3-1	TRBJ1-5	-	TGTGCCAGCAGCCAAGCCGCGGGCAATCAGCCCCAGCATTTT	CASSQAAGNQPQHF
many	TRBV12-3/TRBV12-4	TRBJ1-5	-	TGTGCCAGCAGTTTAGGACAGGGCAATCAGCCCCAGCATTTT	CASSLGQGNQPQHF
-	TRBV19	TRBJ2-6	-	TGTGCCAGTAGTATCGCGACTCTTGGGGCCAACGTCCTGACTTTC	CASSIATLGANVLTF
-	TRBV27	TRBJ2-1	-	TGTGCCAGCAACGCCGTCCCGGGACTGGCGGGCGAGCAGTTCTTC	CASNAVPGLAGEQFF
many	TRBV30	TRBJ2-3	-	TGTGCCTGGAGTGTGCCGGGACTTAGCACAGATACGCAGTATTTT	CAWSVPGLSTDTQYF
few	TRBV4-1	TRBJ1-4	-	TGCGCCAGCAGCCAGGAGGAAAAACTGTTTTTT	CASSQEEKLFF
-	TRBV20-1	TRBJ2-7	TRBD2	TGCAGTGCTAGATTGGCTAGCGGGCATTACGAGCAGTACTTC	CSARLASGHYEQYF
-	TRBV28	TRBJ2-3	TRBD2	TGTGCCAGCAGGTTTCTAGCGGGGGCCTTCACAGATACGCAGTATTTT	CASRFLAGAFTDTQYF
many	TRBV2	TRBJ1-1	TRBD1	TGTGCCAGCAGTGGGGACAGGGACACTGAAGCTTTCTTT	CASSGDRDTEAFF
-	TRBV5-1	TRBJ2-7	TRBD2	TGCGCCAGCGAGACCGGGACTAGCGGGAAGGAGCAGTACTTC	CASETGTSGKEQYF
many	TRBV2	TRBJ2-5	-	TGTGCCAGCAGTAACAGGGCAGAGACCCAGTACTTC	CASSNRAETQYF
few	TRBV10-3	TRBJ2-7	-	TGTGCCATGAAAAGTGTCTGGGTTAACGAGCAGTACTTC	CAMKSVWVNEQYF
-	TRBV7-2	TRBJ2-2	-	TGTGCCAGCAGCTTTAAAAGGACTCTAACCGGGGAGCTGTTTTTT	CASSFKRTLTGELFF
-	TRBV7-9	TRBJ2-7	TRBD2	TGTGCCAGCAGCTCTACTAGCGGCACTTCCTACGAGCAGTACTTC	CASSSTSGTSYEQYF
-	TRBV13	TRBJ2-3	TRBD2	TGTGCCAGCAGCTTATGGATAGCGGGAGTCTCCGATACGCAGTATTTT	CASSLWIAGVSDTQYF
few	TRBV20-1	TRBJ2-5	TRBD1	TGCAGTGCTAGGGAACGGGACAGGGGGGGGGAGACCCAGTACTTC	CSARERDRGGETQYF
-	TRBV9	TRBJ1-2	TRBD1	TGTGCCAGCAGGCCCGGGACAGGGGGCCTCGGTGGCTACACCTTC	CASRPGTGGLGGYTF
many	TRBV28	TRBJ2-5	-	TGTGCCAGCAGTTTTTTCACACTCAAAGAGACCCAGTACTTC	CASSFFTLKETQYF
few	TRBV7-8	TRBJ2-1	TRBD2	TGTGCCAGCAGGAGGGAGGGCCGAGATAAGGAGCAGTTCTTC	CASRREGRDKEQFF
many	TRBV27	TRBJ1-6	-	TGTGCCAGCAGTCAACGTAATTCACCCCTCCACTTT	CASSQRNSPLHF
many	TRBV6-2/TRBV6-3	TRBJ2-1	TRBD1	TGTGCCAGCAGCTTCGGGACAGGGGCGAGAAATGAGCAGTTCTTC	CASSFGTGARNEQFF
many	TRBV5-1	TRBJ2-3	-	TGCGCCAGCAGCTTGGATCGGGGGTTCGCAGATACGCAGTATTTT	CASSLDRGFADTQYF
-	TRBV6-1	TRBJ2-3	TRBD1	TGTGCCAGCAGTATACCGGGACAGGGTACAGATACGCAGTATTTT	CASSIPGQGTDTQYF
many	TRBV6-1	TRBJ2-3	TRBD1	TGTGCCAGCAAAAAACAGGGGGCAGGCACAGATACGCAGTATTTT	CASKKQGAGTDTQYF
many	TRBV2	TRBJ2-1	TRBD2	TGTGCCAGCACTGATGAAAGCGGGAGGGCGAGCTCCTACAATGAGCAGTTCTTC	CASTDESGRASSYNEQFF
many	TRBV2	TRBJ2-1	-	TGTGCCAGCAGTGCACCCGAGGGCCGTTACAATGAGCAGTTCTTC	CASSAPEGRYNEQFF
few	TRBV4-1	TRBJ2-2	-	TGCGCCAGCAGCCAAGCTGCAGGGTTAAACACCGGGGAGCTGTTTTTT	CASSQAAGLNTGELFF
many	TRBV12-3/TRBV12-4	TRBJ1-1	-	TGTGCCAGCAGTCCGTATCGCAGGCTGAACACTGAAGCTTTCTTT	CASSPYRRLNTEAFF
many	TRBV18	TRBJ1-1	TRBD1	TGTGCCAGCTCACCGTCATTGGACAGGGTCACTGAAGCTTTCTTT	CASSPSLDRVTEAFF
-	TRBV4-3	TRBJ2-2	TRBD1	TGCGCCAGCAGCCACCAACAGGGGACCGGGGAGCTGTTTTTT	CASSHQQGTGELFF
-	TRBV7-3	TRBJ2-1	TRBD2	TGTGCCAGCAGCTTAGCGGGAGGGAGGAAAGAGCAGTTCTTC	CASSLAGGRKEQFF
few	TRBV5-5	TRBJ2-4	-	TGTGCCAGCAGCTTGGCACCCCAGCTAGCCAAAAACATTCAGTACTTC	CASSLAPQLAKNIQYF
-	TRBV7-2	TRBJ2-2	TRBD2	TGTGCCAGCAGCTTAAGACTAGCGGGATCGAAAACCGGGGAGCTGTTTTTT	CASSLRLAGSKTGELFF
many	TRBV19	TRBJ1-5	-	TGTGCCAGTAGTACCCAGGGTGTTTATAGCAATCAGCCCCAGCATTTT	CASSTQGVYSNQPQHF
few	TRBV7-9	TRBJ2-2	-	TGTGCCAGCAGCTTGAAACAGGGAATCCCCGGGGAGCTGTTTTTT	CASSLKQGIPGELFF
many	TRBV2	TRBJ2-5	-	TGTGCCAGCAGTGAAGGTAGCGGATGGTGGTACTTC	CASSEGSGWWYF
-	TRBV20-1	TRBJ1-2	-	TGCAGTGCTAGATCCGGCAGGGGAACTAACTATGGCTACACCTTC	CSARSGRGTNYGYTF
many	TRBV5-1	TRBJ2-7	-	TGCGCCAGCAGCTTGGACGGTCTCCTCTACGAGCAGTACTTC	CASSLDGLLYEQYF
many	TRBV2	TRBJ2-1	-	TGTGCCAGCGCGGTCTACAATGAGCAGTTCTTC	CASAVYNEQFF
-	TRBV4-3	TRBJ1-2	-	TGCGCCAGCAGCCAAGATCGGGTCAGGTTCTATGGCTACACCTTC	CASSQDRVRFYGYTF